This TCR beta chain was observed in a study of cytomegalovirus exposure and HLA in healthy donors. Losses at the gene ends were 7 bases for V and 7 bases for J; bases not matched to a gene: 4. The CDR3 is made up of 12 amino acids. Germline V CDR1 and CDR2: MDHEN, SYDVKM. Study-wide findings and caveats: Presence/absence analyses assumed roughly uniform sequencing depth across donors.

The count of this clone is one. The antigen remains unidentified. The PCR used 60 Vbeta and 13 Jbeta primers. Sequencing was performed with immunoSEQ multiplex PCR; in TCRdb, only in-frame clones are kept and a portion is missing. The sample has fewer than 85,000 clones, over 70% seen once. The sequence was collected from a young man in good health and CMV-seropositive. Sequencing input: PBMCs. The chain carries TRBV28 and TRBJ1-2; TRBD1 matches 9 bases. The CDR3 protein is CASKQGAGGYTF. The CDR3 bases are TGTGCCAGCAAACAGGGGGCGGGTGGCTACACCTTC.